A selection of T cell receptor beta chains follows, all from one sample in a study of blood T cell repertoires in COVID-19. Assay: immunoSEQ multiplex PCR; the TCRdb copy retains only in-frame clones and omits some. The sample lists 150,000 to 200,000 clones, around 90% occurring once. The sequencing sample was made of peripheral blood. The receptors were gathered from a man in his 60s with active or convalescent COVID-19. CDR3s include the opening cysteine and the closing phenylalanine or tryptophan. A D gene is named only where the DNA matches it firmly. Some rows mark clone size as missing; the rest say once, few, many or name a class of expanded clone.

>TRBV6-5|-|TRBD2|TRBJ2-5
TGTGCCAGCAGTAACATTTCGGGGGGGCTGGAGACCCAGTACTTC
CASSNISGGLETQYF
>TRBV19|-|TRBD1|TRBJ1-1
TGTGCCAGTAGTAAGCGGACAGGGTTTAACACTGAAGCTTTCTTT
CASSKRTGFNTEAFF
>TRBV23-1|-|-|TRBJ1-6
TGCGCCAGCACGCCTGAGCGACAGAATTCACCCCTCCACTTT
CASTPERQNSPLHF
>TRBV5-1|-|-|TRBJ2-3
TGCGCCAGCAGCTCCGGCGCAGGCGGGGCGGGGGATACGCAGTATTTT
CASSSGAGGAGDTQYF
>TRBV7-9|-|-|TRBJ2-5
TGTGCCAGCAGCTCGCTCCTAGCGATGGGAGAGACCCAGTACTTC
CASSSLLAMGETQYF
>TRBV5-1|-|TRBD1|TRBJ1-2
TGCGCCAGCAGCTCGGGGTCGACAGGGGCGGGCTATGGCTACACCTTC
CASSSGSTGAGYGYTF
>TRBV9|-|TRBD1|TRBJ1-3
TGTGCCAGCAGCGGGGGGACAGGCCGTGGAAACACCATATATTTT
CASSGGTGRGNTIYF
>TRBV5-4|few|TRBD2|TRBJ2-2
TGTGCCAGCAGCTCAGCCGGACTAGCGGGGAACACCGGGGAGCTGTTTTTT
CASSSAGLAGNTGELFF
>TRBV5-1|-|TRBD1|TRBJ2-7
TGCGCCAGCAGCGGAACAGGGGAGAGGACCTACGAGCAGTACTTC
CASSGTGERTYEQYF
>TRBV6-1|once|TRBD1|TRBJ1-2
TGTGCCAGCAGTGATCGGACAGGGGATTTGGATGGCTACACCTTC
CASSDRTGDLDGYTF
>TRBV6-2/TRBV6-3|-|TRBD1|TRBJ2-5
TGTGCCAGCAGTTCTACGCGACAGGGAGTCCGATCAGAGACCCAGTACTTC
CASSSTRQGVRSETQYF
>TRBV27|-|TRBD1|TRBJ1-2
TGTGCCAGCAGCGGGGACAGATCGTCCTATGGCTACACCTTC
CASSGDRSSYGYTF
>TRBV24-1|few|TRBD1|TRBJ1-1
TGTGCCACCAGTGACGAGACAGGGTGGGCTTTCTTT
CATSDETGWAFF
>TRBV3-1/TRBV3-2|-|-|TRBJ1-2
TGTGCCAGCAGCCAACGGGAATATGGCTACACCTTC
CASSQREYGYTF
>TRBV18|-|-|TRBJ1-1
TGTGCCAGCTCACTGCAGAACCTTCGACAGAACACTGAAGCTTTCTTT
CASSLQNLRQNTEAFF
>TRBV11-3|-|TRBD1|TRBJ2-2
TGTGCCAGCAGCACGGAACAGGGGGGAACCGGGGAGCTGTTTTTT
CASSTEQGGTGELFF
>TRBV10-1|-|TRBD1|TRBJ2-1
TGCGCCAGCAGGCTTTCAGGGGGCAATGAGCAGTTCTTC
CASRLSGGNEQFF
>TRBV7-2|-|-|TRBJ2-5
TGTGCCAGCAGCTTACGGATTACGAGGGAGACCCAGTACTTC
CASSLRITRETQYF
>TRBV5-4|once|TRBD2|TRBJ2-1
TGTGCCAGCAGCTTCGTGACTAGCGGGAGGGCAATCAGCAATGAGCAGTTCTTC
CASSFVTSGRAISNEQFF
>TRBV25-1|-|TRBD1|TRBJ1-1
TGTGCCAGCACACGGACAGGGTTTAACACTGAAGCTTTCTTT
CASTRTGFNTEAFF
>TRBV10-1|-|-|TRBJ1-1
TGCGCCAGCAGTGGAGGGGGCACTGAAGCTTTCTTT
CASSGGGTEAFF